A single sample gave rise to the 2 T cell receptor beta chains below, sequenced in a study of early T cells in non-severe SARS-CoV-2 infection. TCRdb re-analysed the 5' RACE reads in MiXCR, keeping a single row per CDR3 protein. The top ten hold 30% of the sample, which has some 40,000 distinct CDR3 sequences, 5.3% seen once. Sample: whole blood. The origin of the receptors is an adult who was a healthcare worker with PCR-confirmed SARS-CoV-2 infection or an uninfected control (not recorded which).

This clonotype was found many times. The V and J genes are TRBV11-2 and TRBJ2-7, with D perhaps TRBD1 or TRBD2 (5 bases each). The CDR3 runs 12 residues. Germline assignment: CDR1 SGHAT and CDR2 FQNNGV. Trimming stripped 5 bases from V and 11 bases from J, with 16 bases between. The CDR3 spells CASSLTGAQEYF. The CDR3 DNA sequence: TGTGCCAGCAGCCTTACCGGGGCCCAGGAGTACTTC.

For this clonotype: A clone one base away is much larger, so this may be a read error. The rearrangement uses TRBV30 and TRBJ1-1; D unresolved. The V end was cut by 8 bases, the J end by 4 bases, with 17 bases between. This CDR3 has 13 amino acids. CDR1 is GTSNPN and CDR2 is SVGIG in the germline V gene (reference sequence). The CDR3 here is CASHRGESTEAFF. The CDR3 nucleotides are TGTGCCAGTCATAGAGGAGAGAGCACTGAAGCTTTCTTT.